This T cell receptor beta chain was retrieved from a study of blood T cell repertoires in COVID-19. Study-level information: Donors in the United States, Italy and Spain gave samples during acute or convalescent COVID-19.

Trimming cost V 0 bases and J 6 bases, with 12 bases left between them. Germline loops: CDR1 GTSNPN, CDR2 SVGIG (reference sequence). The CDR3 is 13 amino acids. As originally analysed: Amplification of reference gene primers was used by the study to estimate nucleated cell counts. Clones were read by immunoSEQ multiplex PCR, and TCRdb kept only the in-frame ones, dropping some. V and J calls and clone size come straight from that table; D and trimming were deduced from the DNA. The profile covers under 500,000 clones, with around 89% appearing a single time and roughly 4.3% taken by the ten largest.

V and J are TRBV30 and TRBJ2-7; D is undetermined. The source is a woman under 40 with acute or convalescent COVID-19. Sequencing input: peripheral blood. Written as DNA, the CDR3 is TGTGCCTGGAGTGTACAGCCCGTCCTCGAGCAGTACTTC. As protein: CAWSVQPVLEQYF. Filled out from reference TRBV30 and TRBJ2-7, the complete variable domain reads SQTIHQWPATLVQPVGSPLSLECTVEGTSNPNLYWYRQAAGRGLQLLFYSVGIGQISSEVPQNLSASRPQDRQFILSSKKLLLSDSGFYLCAWSVQPVLEQYFGPGTRLTVT.